This T cell receptor (beta chain) was recorded in a study of cytomegalovirus exposure and HLA in healthy donors (dated by TCRdb to about 2017). A note on the overall study: A later analysis indicated that the 120 or so validation repertoires were generated on the platform also employed for the roughly 730 repertoires of the first cohort. To predict cytomegalovirus infection status, the study brought together high-throughput TCR immunosequencing, statistical association of individual TCRs with disease status, and machine learning. The study was designed to test whether signatures of past pathogen exposure could be identified by cataloging public T cell receptors. Besides the first cohort of more than 650 subjects, a separate validation cohort made up of 120 or so different subjects was used. General conclusions and limits of the study: Most TCR sequences were seen in very few donors, while some public TCRs were found in many individuals. Subsequent analysis determined that TCRs grouped into clusters in the first cohort also showed a tendency toward co-occurrence across the 120 or so validation repertoires, and approximately 94% of cluster scores exceeded 0. A total of about 150 TCR beta chains were listed by the study as associated with cytomegalovirus. The authors suggested that the approach could potentially be extended to other disease states and immunological phenotypes. A later analysis lacked HLA typing for the validation cohort, so it scored co-occurrence in that cohort across all 110 or so repertoires. Cytomegalovirus status was reported to be diagnosed by the classifier with high specificity and sensitivity in both the original and validation cohorts. Three of the identified cytomegalovirus-associated TCR beta chains were confirmed in vitro to be specific for cytomegalovirus antigens.

CDR1 is given as SGHAT and CDR2 as FQNNGV, both from the germline V gene. V lost 10 bases and J lost 0 bases; the stretch between them is 13 bases long. Including the terminal cysteine and phenylalanine, the CDR3 comprises 14 residues. Just CDR3 DNA is preserved here, 42 bases in frame from base 1. Donors formed part of the validation cohort, which comprised some 120 subjects and was distinct from the first cohort of under 850 subjects. Comments on this clone: It has no known antigen specificity. The input lacks base qualities; no much larger clone sits a single base away.

Library preparation used the immunoSEQ multiplex PCR assay. The source study handled its data this way. A statistical classification framework was developed to diagnose cytomegalovirus status using the catalog of TCR beta chain sequences. This immuneACCESS table, as held by TCRdb, lists in-frame sequences with V and J called but not all clones. Of the missing ones, under half trace to an unresolved V gene in checked studies; the others have no known cause. That table furnishes V, J and clone size, whereas the DNA furnished D and trimming. The sample table shows roughly 220,000 clones, and about 89% are seen once. Of the sample, more than 0.85% is held by the ten largest clones.

The clonotype was recovered from a woman under 30 in good health and CMV-seronegative. The sequenced material came from PBMCs. Here the chain combines TRBV11-2 and TRBJ1-3; D gene: possibly TRBD1, on 5 matching bases. This receptor carries the CDR3 CATGEGPSGNTIYF. The bases are TGTGCCACGGGGGAGGGCCCCTCTGGAAACACCATATATTTT.